These 26 T cell receptor beta chains were all obtained from the same sample, sequenced in a study of early T cells in non-severe SARS-CoV-2 infection. One entry per CDR3 protein results from TCRdb running MiXCR on the 5' RACE reads. This repertoire shows 48,000 or so distinct CDR3 sequences, approximately 5.7% found once; its top ten account for 5.5% to 8%. Sequencing used whole blood, obtained at baseline. The receptors were sampled from an adult who was a healthcare worker with PCR-confirmed SARS-CoV-2 infection or an uninfected control (not recorded which).

In its sample, this clonotype was seen many times. The chain has TRBV20-1 and TRBJ2-3; TRBD2 matches at 10 bases. CDR3 length: 16 residues. Germline values: CDR1 DFQATT, CDR2 SNEGSKA (reference sequence). Trimming removed 3 bases from V and 3 bases from J; junction bases left unmatched: 9. CDR3 nucleotides: TGCAGTGCTAGTCCGGCTAGCGGGAGAGGGACAGATACGCAGTATTTT. Encoded protein: CSASPASGRGTDTQYF.

The chain is built from TRBV5-6 and TRBJ1-1, with D possibly matching TRBD1 (6 bases). V was shortened by 3 bases and J by 1 base, with 16 bases between the two germline ends. Germline V gene sequence: CDR1 SGHDT, CDR2 YYEEEE. The CDR3 is made up of 16 amino acids. CDR3 region: CASSWGAGDRNTEAFF. The CDR3 bases are TGTGCCAGCAGCTGGGGGGCAGGCGACAGGAACACTGAAGCTTTCTTT.

The chain recombines TRBV5-1 with TRBJ2-5, with 9 bases that match TRBD2. Germline assignment: CDR1 SGHRS and CDR2 YFSETQ. The junction had 7 bases not matched to a gene; V was cut back by 10 bases and J by 0 bases. The CDR3 sequence is 14 residues long. CDR3 sequence (DNA): TGCGCCTGTGGTGCTAGCGGGAACCAAGAGACCCAGTACTTC. Translating it yields CACGASGNQETQYF.

This clonotype was found a few times. The CDR3 protein is CASSQDPGQVMNYGYTF. CDR3 sequence (DNA): TGCGCCAGCAGCCAAGACCCCGGACAGGTTATGAACTATGGCTACACCTTC. This chain joins TRBV4-1 and TRBJ1-2; 7 nucleotides agree with TRBD1. Germline lookup yields CDR1 MGHRA and CDR2 YSYEKL. J was trimmed by 2 bases and V by 0 bases; bases with no gene match: 9. CDR3 length equals 17 residues.

This clonotype was picked up many times. This rearrangement joins TRBV12-3 or TRBV12-4 to TRBJ2-1, with 9 bases fitting TRBD2. This CDR3 comprises 20 residues. The V gene end was trimmed by 4 bases and the J gene end by 7 bases; junction bases not matched to a gene: 23. CDR3 loop: CASSSPRVEAGGGIWNEQFF. CDR3 coding DNA: TGTGCCAGCAGTTCCCCCCGAGTTGAAGCGGGGGGAGGGATATGGAATGAGCAGTTCTTC.

This rearrangement joins TRBV6-5 to TRBJ2-5; D call uncertain. The CDR3 extends over 13 amino acids. The germline V gene encodes CDR1 MNHEY and CDR2 SVGAGI. V was cut by 5 bases and J by 1 base, with 8 bases left in between. The CDR3 nucleotides are TGTGCCAGCAGTCAAAACGTCCAAGAGACCCAGTACTTC. Residues: CASSQNVQETQYF.

The chain employs TRBV11-2 and TRBJ2-3; the match to TRBD2 covers 10 bases. The CDR3 is 16 amino acids. V trimming: 5 bases; J trimming: 3 bases; junction bases outside the gene matches: 8. Looked up from germline, CDR1 is SGHAT and CDR2 is FQNNGV. CDR3 nucleotide sequence: TGTGCCAGCAGCCCGCAGAGCGGGAGGGGAACAGATACGCAGTATTTT. Its translation: CASSPQSGRGTDTQYF.

This clonotype came up a few times. The chain combines TRBV9 with TRBJ2-1; 9 bases are shared with TRBD2. Germline loops: CDR1 SGDLS, CDR2 YYNGEE. With 4 bases clipped from V and 0 bases from J, the junction kept 2 bases outside the gene matches. The CDR3 totals 15 residues. CDR3 sequence (DNA): TGTGCCAGCAGCTCTAGCGGGGACTCCTACAATGAGCAGTTCTTC. This codes for CASSSSGDSYNEQFF.

The CDR3 sequence is CASRSAGPYQPQHF. Here the CDR3 DNA reads TGTGCCAGCAGGTCCGCAGGGCCGTATCAGCCCCAGCATTTT. J is TRBJ1-5 and V is TRBV6-5, with D perhaps matching TRBD1 (5 bases). This CDR3 region has 14 residues. Trimming removed 6 bases from V and 5 bases from J, with 14 bases in between. Germline V gives CDR1 MNHEY, CDR2 SVGAGI.

This clonotype was seen a few times. The chain links TRBV12-3 or TRBV12-4 to TRBJ1-1; 7 bases map to TRBD1. Trimming took 6 bases from V and 11 from J; bases not matched to a gene: 6. CDR3 size: 11 residues. The CDR3 spells CASSRTGVAFF. The DNA for the CDR3 is TGTGCCAGCAGCCGTACAGGGGTGGCTTTCTTT.

This clonotype was observed at least ten times. The chain recombines TRBV20-1 with TRBJ2-1; D possibly uses TRBD1 or TRBD2 (5 bases each). V lost 7 bases to trimming and J lost 0 bases, with 13 bases between them. The CDR3 consists of 14 residues. Per the germline V gene, CDR1 is DFQATT and CDR2 is SNEGSKA (reference sequence). The CDR3 reads CSVRGANSYNEQFF. The CDR3 nucleotides read TGCAGTGTGAGGGGCGCGAACTCCTACAATGAGCAGTTCTTC.

This clonotype appeared many times. The chain is built from TRBV6-2 or TRBV6-3 and TRBJ1-1; D is ambiguous. Looked up from germline, CDR1 is MNHEY and CDR2 is SVGEGT. Trimming took off 0 bases at V and 10 bases at J, with 18 bases between the two ends. This CDR3 is 15 amino acids long. The CDR3 spells CASSYSGLDFSGAFF. CDR3 in DNA: TGTGCCAGCAGTTACTCGGGTTTGGACTTCTCGGGAGCTTTCTTT.

By sample share, this clonotype is medium-sized. J is TRBJ2-3 and V is TRBV7-9; possibly TRBD1 or TRBD2 for D (5 bases each). Per germline, CDR1 SEHNR and CDR2 FQNEAQ (reference sequence). The CDR3 length is 14 residues. V was cut by 5 bases and J by 1 base, with 10 bases left in between. The CDR3 sequence: CASSPRDGTDTQYF. CDR3 DNA sequence: TGTGCCAGCAGCCCTAGGGACGGCACAGATACGCAGTATTTT.

There are many counts of this clonotype. CDR3 DNA sequence: TGTGCCAGCAGCTTAAACCCGCGCGATACGCAGTATTTT. The encoded protein is CASSLNPRDTQYF. The chain combines TRBV7-3 with TRBJ2-3; D is unclear. The CDR3 has 13 amino acids. Germline CDR1 and CDR2: SGHTA and FQGTGA. Trimming cost V 1 base and J 6 bases, with 8 bases left between them. The full variable domain, completed using reference TRBV7-3 and TRBJ2-3, is GAGVSQTPSNKVTEKGKYVELRCDPISGHTALYWYRQSLGQGPEFLIYFQGTGAADDSGLPNDRFFAVRPEGSVSTLKIQRTERGDSAVYLCASSLNPRDTQYFGPGTRLTVL.

There are a few counts of this clonotype. The chain's CDR3 is CASSLQGLMNTEAFF. In DNA form, the CDR3 reads TGTGCCAGCAGTTTACAGGGCCTTATGAACACTGAAGCTTTCTTT. The chain recombines TRBV12-3 or TRBV12-4 with TRBJ1-1; D might be TRBD1 (5 bases). The V and J ends lost 2 bases and 0 bases respectively, with 10 bases between them. The CDR3 has 15 amino acids.

This clonotype showed up just a few times. The chain joins TRBV20-1 to TRBJ2-5; D is ambiguous. Germline V gene sequence: CDR1 DFQATT, CDR2 SNEGSKA (reference sequence). The CDR3 consists of 11 residues. V dropped 5 bases and J dropped 4 bases, with 8 bases sitting between them. The CDR3 sequence is CSAFTGETQYF. Here the CDR3 DNA reads TGCAGTGCTTTCACGGGAGAGACCCAGTACTTC.

The chain combines TRBV28 with TRBJ1-1; no reliable D call. The CDR3 sequence is 11 residues long. CDR1 and CDR2 from the germline V gene are MDHEN and SYDVKM. V lost 6 bases, J lost 7 bases, and 9 bases lay in between. The CDR3 DNA reads TGTGCCAGCAGCCCGGATATTGAAGCTTTCTTT. Translating gives CASSPDIEAFF. Looking up the rest from reference TRBV28 and TRBJ1-1 gives the full variable domain: DVKVTQSSRYLVKRTGEKVFLECVQDMDHENMFWYRQDPGLGLRLIYFSYDVKMKEKGDIPEGYSVSREKKERFSLILESASTNQTSMYLCASSPDIEAFFGQGTRLTVV.

The table lists this clonotype with a few counts. V usage is TRBV28 and J usage is TRBJ2-5; a weak D match, TRBD2 (5 bases). The CDR3 length is 14 residues. Between the trimmed V and J ends, which lost 3 bases and 2 bases, there was a span of 10 bases. Germline lookup yields CDR1 MDHEN and CDR2 SYDVKM. This CDR3 reads CASSFQRPQETQYF. CDR3 nucleotides: TGTGCCAGCAGTTTTCAGCGGCCTCAAGAGACCCAGTACTTC.

This clonotype was seen a few times. CDR3: CASSPVGRQETQYF. For the CDR3, the DNA is TGTGCCAGCTCACCAGTAGGGCGCCAAGAGACCCAGTACTTC. The chain uses TRBV18 and TRBJ2-5; D remains ambiguous. Looked up from germline, CDR1 is KGHSH and CDR2 is LQKENI. The length of the CDR3 is 14 residues. Trimming removed 2 bases from V and 1 base from J, with 8 bases in between.

This clonotype was seen ten or more times. The genes are TRBV7-8 and TRBJ2-1, with D possibly matching TRBD2 (6 bases). The V gene lost 4 bases and the J gene lost 1 base, with 14 bases spanning the gap. This CDR3 is built from 16 residues. Germline V gene data show CDR1 as SGHVS and CDR2 as FQNEAQ. DNA of the CDR3: TGTGCCAGCAGCTCCCCTGGCGGGGCTTCCTACAATGAGCAGTTCTTC. Protein sequence: CASSSPGGASYNEQFF. Variable domain in full (rest from reference TRBV7-8 and TRBJ2-1): GAGVSQSPRYKVAKRGQDVALRCDPISGHVSLFWYQQALGQGPEFLTYFQNEAQLDKSGLPSDRFFAERPEGSVSTLKIQRTQQEDSAVYLCASSSPGGASYNEQFFGPGTRLTVL.

This clonotype appeared a few times. This chain joins TRBV11-2 and TRBJ2-3, with unresolved D. CDR1 SGHAT and CDR2 FQNNGV come from the germline V gene. Trimming took off 2 bases at V and 2 bases at J, with 5 bases between the two ends. The CDR3 loop spans 13 amino acids. The CDR3 here is CASSLLSTDTQYF. CDR3 sequence (DNA): TGTGCCAGCAGCTTACTTTCCACAGATACGCAGTATTTT.

The J gene is TRBJ2-2, the V gene TRBV6-4; no reliable D call. Germline CDR1 MRHNA, CDR2 SNTAGT. CDR3 length: 12 amino acids. Trimming shortened V by 2 bases and J by 4 bases, and 2 bases separated the two germline ends. DNA of the CDR3: TGTGCCAGCAGTGACCTCACCGGGGAGCTGTTTTTT. Its protein product is CASSDLTGELFF.

This clonotype showed up many times. The chain links TRBV6-1 to TRBJ2-2, with 8 bases fitting TRBD1. The CDR3 has 17 amino acids. Trimming removed 6 bases from V and 5 bases from J; junction bases left unmatched: 14. The germline V gene encodes CDR1 MNHNS and CDR2 SASEGT. The CDR3 coding sequence is TGTGCCAGCAGCCTAGGACAGGGTGGGATTTTTACCGGGGAGCTGTTTTTT. Protein: CASSLGQGGIFTGELFF.

This clonotype was detected ten times or more. The chain employs TRBV7-2 and TRBJ2-7, with TRBD1 as a possible D gene (6 bases). From germline, CDR1 is SGHTA and CDR2 FQGNSA. CDR3 size: 13 residues. The V and J ends lost 2 bases and 4 bases respectively, with 9 bases between them. CDR3 protein: CASSLIQGYEQYF. In nucleotides, the CDR3 is TGTGCCAGCAGCTTAATACAGGGATACGAGCAGTACTTC.

This clonotype was observed at least ten times. The J gene is TRBJ2-3, the V gene TRBV28; 8 nucleotides match TRBD1. J was trimmed by 4 bases and V by 6 bases; bases with no gene match: 15. The germline V gene has CDR1 MDHEN and CDR2 SYDVKM. The CDR3 spans 17 residues. The CDR3 nucleotides read TGTGCCAGCAGCTTCCCTGGACAGGGTAGTATGGCAGATACGCAGTATTTT. It translates to CASSFPGQGSMADTQYF. Full variable domain (missing parts from reference TRBV28 and TRBJ2-3): DVKVTQSSRYLVKRTGEKVFLECVQDMDHENMFWYRQDPGLGLRLIYFSYDVKMKEKGDIPEGYSVSREKKERFSLILESASTNQTSMYLCASSFPGQGSMADTQYFGPGTRLTVL.

This clonotype occurred many times. V is TRBV10-3 and J is TRBJ2-3; D might be TRBD2 (5 bases). Per the germline V gene, CDR1 is ENHRY and CDR2 is SYGVKD. The CDR3 runs 14 residues. V shed 5 bases and J shed 4 bases, with 13 bases lying between them. The CDR3 region has the DNA TGTGCCATCAGTACTAGTCTAGGACCAGATACGCAGTATTTT. It codes for CAISTSLGPDTQYF.